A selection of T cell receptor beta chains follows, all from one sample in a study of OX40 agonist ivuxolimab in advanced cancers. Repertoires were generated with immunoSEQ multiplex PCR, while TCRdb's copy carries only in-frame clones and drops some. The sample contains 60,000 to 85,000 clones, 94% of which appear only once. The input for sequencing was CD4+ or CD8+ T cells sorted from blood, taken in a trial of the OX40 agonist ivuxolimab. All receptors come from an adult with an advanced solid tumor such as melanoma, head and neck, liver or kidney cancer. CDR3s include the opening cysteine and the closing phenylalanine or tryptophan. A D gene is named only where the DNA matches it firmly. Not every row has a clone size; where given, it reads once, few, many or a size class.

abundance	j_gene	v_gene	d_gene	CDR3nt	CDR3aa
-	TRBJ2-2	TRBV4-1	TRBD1	TGCGCCAGCAGTCCCCAGGGGGTCCAGAACACCGGGGAGCTGTTTTTT	CASSPQGVQNTGELFF
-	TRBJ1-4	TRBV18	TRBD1	TGTGCCAGCTCACGGAAAACAGGGGTCTACGGTGAAAAACTGTTTTTT	CASSRKTGVYGEKLFF
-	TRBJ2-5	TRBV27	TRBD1	TGTGCCAGCAGGACGCAGGGGGCGGTAGAGACCCAGTACTTC	CASRTQGAVETQYF
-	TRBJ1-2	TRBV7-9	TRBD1	TGTGCCAGCAGCTCAATACTGACAGGGGTTGACTATGGCTACACCTTC	CASSSILTGVDYGYTF
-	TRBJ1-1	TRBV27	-	TGTGCCAGCAGCCTCGGGCGGGGGCCGAACACTGAAGCTTTCTTT	CASSLGRGPNTEAFF
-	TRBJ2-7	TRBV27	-	TGTGCCAGCATGGGGGGTGCCTCCTACGAGCAGTACTTC	CASMGGASYEQYF
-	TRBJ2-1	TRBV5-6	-	TGTGCCAGCAGCTCTTCCCCGCAGCGGAGGTACAATGAGCAGTTCTTC	CASSSSPQRRYNEQFF
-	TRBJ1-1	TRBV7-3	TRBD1	TGTGCCAGCAGCTTCCTAGGACAGGGGGCTGAAGCTTTCTTT	CASSFLGQGAEAFF
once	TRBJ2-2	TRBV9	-	TGTGCCAGCAGCGTAGATGGGGGGTTTGGGGAGCTGTTTTTT	CASSVDGGFGELFF
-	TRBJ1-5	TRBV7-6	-	TGTGCCAGCAGCCCTATCAACAAGGAGGGAGGTCAGCCCCAGCATTTT	CASSPINKEGGQPQHF
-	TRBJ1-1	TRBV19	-	TGTGCCAGTAGTATAGGGGAGTCTGAAGCTTTCTTT	CASSIGESEAFF